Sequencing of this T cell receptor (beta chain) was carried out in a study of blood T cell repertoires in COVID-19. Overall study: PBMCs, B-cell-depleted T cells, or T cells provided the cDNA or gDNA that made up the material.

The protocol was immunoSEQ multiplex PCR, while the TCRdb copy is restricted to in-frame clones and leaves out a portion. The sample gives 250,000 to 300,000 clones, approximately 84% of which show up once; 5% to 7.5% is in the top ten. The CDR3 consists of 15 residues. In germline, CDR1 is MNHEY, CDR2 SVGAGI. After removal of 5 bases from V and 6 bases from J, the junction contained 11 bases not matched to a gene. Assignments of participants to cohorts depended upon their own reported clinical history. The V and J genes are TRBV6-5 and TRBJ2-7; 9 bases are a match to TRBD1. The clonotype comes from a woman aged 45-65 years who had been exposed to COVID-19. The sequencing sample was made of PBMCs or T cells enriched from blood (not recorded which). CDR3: CASSPRGGQGIEQYF. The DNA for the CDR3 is TGTGCCAGCAGTCCGAGAGGGGGACAGGGCATCGAGCAGTACTTC.